This TCR beta chain was sequenced during a study of control samples from healthy donors and cancer patients. The repertoire was sequenced with immunoSEQ multiplex PCR; TCRdb's copy has only in-frame clones and lacks some. The table includes roughly 74,000 clones, roughly 93% detected once. Trimming shortened V by 4 bases and J by 5 bases, and 11 bases separated the two germline ends. In germline, CDR1 is SGHTA, CDR2 FQGNSA. This CDR3 has 14 residues. Sequencing used blood. The rearrangement links TRBV7-2 to TRBJ2-2; weak D call: TRBD1 (6 bases). The source of this sequence is a woman aged 18 to 35 in good health. This CDR3 is CASSSGQITGELFF. The CDR3 bases are TGTGCCAGCAGCTCCGGACAGATAACCGGGGAGCTGTTTTTT.